This T cell receptor beta chain came from a study of response to subunit inactivated influenza vaccine. Notes on this clonotype: Its antigen is currently unknown.

CDR1 and CDR2 from the germline V gene are SEHNR and FQNEAQ (reference sequence). The CDR3 has 14 residues. V shed 6 bases, J shed 6 bases, and the junction held 7 bases outside the gene matches. Each CDR3 protein gets one entry after TCRdb re-called the RT-PCR reads with MiXCR. The sample consists of about 520,000 distinct CDR3 sequences, roughly 9.8% of them appearing once. General study points: With each seasonal influenza vaccination, the authors suggested, few new T cells are recruited.

The gene calls are TRBV7-9 and TRBJ1-4, with TRBD1 matching over 7 bases. The sample was PBMCs from blood, taken about 40 days after vaccination. This receptor was taken from a man aged 50-59 years who received an inactivated influenza vaccine. The CDR3 DNA is TGTGCCAGCAGTCTACAGGGGCGGGATGAAAAACTGTTTTTT. Protein: CASSLQGRDEKLFF.